The next 5 T cell receptor beta chains were all read from a single sample in a study of T-cell memory formation after mild COVID-19. TCRdb used MiXCR to reprocess the 5' RACE reads, holding one entry per CDR3 protein. In the table there are approximately 180,000 distinct CDR3 sequences, under 20% of which are singletons. Material for sequencing was PBMCs or a T cell subset sorted from them (not recorded which). The receptors come from an adult woman who had mild COVID-19 (a few samples of this study predate the infection). Cell type and time point are not known.

The chain is built from TRBV12-3 or TRBV12-4 and TRBJ1-1; D remains ambiguous. The CDR3 spans 14 residues. Trimming left V 2 bases short and J 0 bases short, with 7 bases between. The CDR3 protein is CASSLRALNTEAFF. As DNA, the CDR3 is TGTGCCAGCAGTTTACGGGCCCTGAACACTGAAGCTTTCTTT.

Points on this clonotype: Compared with germline, one end of the junction differs, possibly owing to a read error. This chain links TRBV9 with TRBJ2-6; D gene unclear. This CDR3 is 15 amino acids long. CDR1 is SGDLS and CDR2 is YYNGEE in the germline V gene. The CDR3 loop reads CDSSVRSVGANVLTF. CDR3 DNA: TGTGACAGCAGCGTGAGGTCGGTTGGGGCCAACGTCCTGACTTTC. The full variable domain, in which reference TRBV9 and TRBJ2-6 provide the parts outside the CDR3, is DSGVTQTPKHLITATGQRVTLRCSPRSGDLSVYWYQQSLDQGLQFLIQYYNGEERAKGNILERFSAQQFPDLHSELNLSSLELGDSALYFCDSSVRSVGANVLTFGAGSRLTVL.

This clonotype has a handful of counts. The chain joins TRBV7-9 to TRBJ2-7; the match to TRBD1 covers 10 bases. Germline V gives CDR1 SEHNR, CDR2 FQNEAQ (reference sequence). With V trimmed by 5 bases and J by 3 bases, 7 bases remained unmatched. This CDR3 has 15 residues. CDR3 in DNA: TGTGCCAGCAGCCGGGCCGGGACAGGGGTCTACGAGCAGTACTTC. This gives the protein CASSRAGTGVYEQYF.

Only a few counts were recorded for this clonotype. The V call is TRBV2, the J call TRBJ1-1; D gene unclear. Germline values: CDR1 SNHLY, CDR2 FYNNEI. V was clipped by 6 bases and J by 1 base, with 9 bases between them. The CDR3 has 13 amino acids. CDR3 nucleotides: TGTGCCAGCAGCGGCCAGGAGAACACTGAAGCTTTCTTT. Translation: CASSGQENTEAFF.

This chain joins TRBV2 and TRBJ1-3; 9 positions match TRBD1. Germline assignment: CDR1 SNHLY and CDR2 FYNNEI. The ends lost 6 bases at V and 2 bases at J; junction bases unmatched: 5. The length of the CDR3 is 15 residues. The CDR3 loop is CASRPQGAAGNTIYF. The DNA for the CDR3 is TGTGCCAGCAGACCACAGGGGGCAGCTGGAAACACCATATATTTT.